The clone carrying this TCR beta chain was counted only a few times. The data derive from a study of beta chain features in type 1 diabetes. CDR3 length: 13 residues. V was clipped by 2 bases and J by 5 bases, with 8 bases between them. Germline-derived CDR1 and CDR2 are SGHNT and YYREEE (reference sequence). All of the isolated RNA was reverse transcribed, so expressed TCRB transcripts were sequenced. The protocol was immunoSEQ multiplex PCR, while the TCRdb copy is restricted to in-frame clones and leaves out a portion. The table has 310,000 or so clones, around 8% seen once. The chain uses TRBV5-4 and TRBJ2-1, with D maybe TRBD2 (5 bases). Sample: central memory CD4+ T cells from blood. This clonotype was sampled from a woman in her late teens or twenties in good health. In DNA form, the CDR3 reads TGTGCCAGCAGCTTAACCGGGGACAATGAGCAGTTCTTC. Translation: CASSLTGDNEQFF.